What follows are 13 T cell receptor beta chains derived from one specimen sequenced in a study of cytomegalovirus exposure and HLA in healthy donors. The table came from immunoSEQ multiplex PCR; TCRdb's copy has only in-frame clones and leaves some out. The repertoire consists of 200,000 or so clones, with roughly 80% occurring once and the leading ten covering roughly 7%. The specimen was PBMCs. All receptors derive from a man aged 18 to 35 in good health and CMV-seropositive.

The genes are TRBV13 and TRBJ2-5; D is perhaps TRBD1 (6 bases). This CDR3 spans 13 amino acids. In germline, CDR1 is PRHDT, CDR2 FYEKMQ (reference sequence). V lost 0 bases and J lost 4, with 6 bases in between. The CDR3 DNA sequence: TGTGCCAGCAGCTTAGGCAGGGGAGAGACCCAGTACTTC. Its translation: CASSLGRGETQYF.

J is TRBJ2-6 and V is TRBV4-1, with TRBD2 matching 12 bases. Germline V gene sequence: CDR1 MGHRA, CDR2 YSYEKL. The CDR3 runs to 19 residues. V lost 5 bases and J lost 0; bases outside the gene matches: 8. CDR3 in DNA: TGCGCCAGCAGCGTCACACTAGCGGGAGGACTCTCTGGGGCCAACGTCCTGACTTTC. Translated, it gives CASSVTLAGGLSGANVLTF.

V usage is TRBV30 and J usage is TRBJ2-2, with D possibly TRBD2 on 5 matching bases. Germline V gene sequence: CDR1 GTSNPN, CDR2 SVGIG (reference sequence). V lost 3 bases and J lost 6, with 14 bases in between. The CDR3 runs to 14 residues. CDR3 nucleotides: TGTGCCTGGAGAAGCGGAGTTAGAGCCGGGGAGCTGTTTTTT. Translating gives CAWRSGVRAGELFF.

The genes are TRBV5-6 and TRBJ2-7; 7 nucleotides agree with TRBD2. V lost 0 bases to trimming and J lost 7 bases; unmatched junction nucleotides: 4. Germline lookup yields CDR1 SGHDT and CDR2 YYEEEE. This CDR3 spans 13 amino acids. CDR3 sequence reads: CASSLGVGGEQYF. The DNA of the CDR3 is TGTGCCAGCAGCTTGGGGGTGGGAGGGGAGCAGTACTTC.

The CDR3 DNA reads TGCGCCAGTACGCTCCTAGCGGGAGCCCTTTACAATGAGCAGTTCTTC. It yields the protein CASTLLAGALYNEQFF. This chain uses TRBV5-1 with TRBJ2-1, with TRBD2 matching over 10 bases. J lost 4 bases, V lost 8 bases, and 12 bases had no gene match. CDR3 length: 16 amino acids. CDR1 and CDR2 from the germline V gene are SGHRS and YFSETQ.

The chain is built from TRBV7-3 and TRBJ2-1; tentatively, D is TRBD1 (6 bases). This CDR3 spans 16 amino acids. Between the trimmed V and J ends, which lost 2 bases and 0 bases, there was a span of 11 bases. Germline assignment: CDR1 SGHTA and CDR2 FQGTGA. CDR3 sequence reads: CASSLSGGFSYNEQFF. CDR3 coding DNA: TGTGCCAGCAGCTTATCTGGGGGCTTCTCCTACAATGAGCAGTTCTTC.

The chain has TRBV5-6 and TRBJ2-1; D not certain. The CDR3 runs 13 residues. Germline lookup yields CDR1 SGHDT and CDR2 YYEEEE. V was pared by 1 base and J by 1 base, with 3 bases between. The CDR3 DNA is TGTGCCAGCAGCTTGCGGTCCTACAATGAGCAGTTCTTC. Translation: CASSLRSYNEQFF.

J is TRBJ2-5 and V is TRBV5-1; 13 bases are a match to TRBD2. Germline loops: CDR1 SGHRS, CDR2 YFSETQ. With V trimmed by 0 bases and J by 4 bases, 6 bases remained unmatched. The CDR3 is 17 residues long. The CDR3 loop is CASSLAGLAGEGETQYF. The CDR3 DNA reads TGCGCCAGCAGCTTGGCTGGACTAGCGGGAGAAGGAGAGACCCAGTACTTC. Looking up the rest from reference TRBV5-1 and TRBJ2-5 gives the full variable domain: KAGVTQTPRYLIKTRGQQVTLSCSPISGHRSVSWYQQTPGQGLQFLFEYFSETQRNKGNFPGRFSGRQFSNSRSEMNVSTLELGDSALYLCASSLAGLAGEGETQYFGPGTRLLVL.

The rearrangement uses TRBV10-3 and TRBJ2-5; D possibly corresponds to TRBD2 (6 bases). The CDR3 runs 14 residues. From germline, CDR1 is ENHRY and CDR2 SYGVKD. Trimming shortened V by 11 bases and J by 3 bases, and 19 bases separated the two germline ends. The CDR3 sequence: CASGVTRQEETQYF. The CDR3, as DNA: TGTGCCTCGGGGGTGACTAGACAAGAAGAGACCCAGTACTTC.

The table lists this clone with a few counts. In the same sample, other DNA sequences code for this CDR3. J is TRBJ2-2 and V is TRBV7-3; D call uncertain. V lost 2 bases to trimming and J lost 1 base, with 8 bases between them. Per germline, CDR1 SGHTA and CDR2 FQGTGA. The length of the CDR3 is 15 residues. CDR3 residues: CASSLRGLNTGELFF. CDR3 coding DNA: TGTGCCAGCAGCTTACGAGGCTTGAACACCGGGGAGCTGTTTTTT.

V and J are TRBV7-3 and TRBJ2-1; a weak D match, TRBD2 (6 bases). V dropped 2 bases and J dropped 8 bases, with 16 bases sitting between them. This CDR3 is built from 15 residues. The V gene's germline CDR1 is SGHTA and CDR2 FQGTGA. This CDR3 is CASSLLGGMSDEQFF. The CDR3, as DNA: TGTGCCAGCAGCTTACTGGGCGGGATGAGCGATGAGCAGTTCTTC. The complete variable domain, with remaining parts taken from reference TRBV7-3 and TRBJ2-1, reads GAGVSQTPSNKVTEKGKYVELRCDPISGHTALYWYRQSLGQGPEFLIYFQGTGAADDSGLPNDRFFAVRPEGSVSTLKIQRTERGDSAVYLCASSLLGGMSDEQFFGPGTRLTVL.

V is TRBV11-2 and J is TRBJ1-5, with 7 positions matching TRBD1. Germline V lookup: CDR1 SGHAT, CDR2 FQNNGV. The J segment lost 3 bases and the V segment lost 6 bases, leaving 5 bases of the junction unmatched. The CDR3 sequence is 14 residues long. CDR3 nucleotide sequence: TGTGCCAGCAGTCTAGACAGGGTCAATCAGCCCCAGCATTTT. Its protein is CASSLDRVNQPQHF.

V and J are TRBV30 and TRBJ2-4; 10 positions agree with TRBD1. J lost 5 bases, V lost 1 base, and 2 bases had no gene match. The CDR3 consists of 14 residues. Germline CDR1 GTSNPN, CDR2 SVGIG (reference sequence). CDR3 nucleotide sequence: TGTGCCTGGAGTGGCGGGACAGGGGAAAACATTCAGTACTTC. Translating gives CAWSGGTGENIQYF. Using reference TRBV30 and TRBJ2-4 for the parts outside the CDR3, the full variable domain is SQTIHQWPATLVQPVGSPLSLECTVEGTSNPNLYWYRQAAGRGLQLLFYSVGIGQISSEVPQNLSASRPQDRQFILSSKKLLLSDSGFYLCAWSGGTGENIQYFGAGTRLSVL.